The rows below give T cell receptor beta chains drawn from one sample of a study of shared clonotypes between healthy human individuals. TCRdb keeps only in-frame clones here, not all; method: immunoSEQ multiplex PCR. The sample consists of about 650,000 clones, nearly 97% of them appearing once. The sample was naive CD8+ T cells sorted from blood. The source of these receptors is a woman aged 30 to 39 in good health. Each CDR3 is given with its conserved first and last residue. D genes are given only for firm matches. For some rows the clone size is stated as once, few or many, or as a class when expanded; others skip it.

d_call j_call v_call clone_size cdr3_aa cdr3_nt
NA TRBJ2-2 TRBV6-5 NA CASRHRDFYTGELFF TGTGCCAGCAGACACCGGGACTTTTACACCGGGGAGCTGTTTTTT
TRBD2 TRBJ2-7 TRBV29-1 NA CSVETSGYYEQYF TGCAGCGTTGAGACTAGCGGGTACTACGAGCAGTACTTC
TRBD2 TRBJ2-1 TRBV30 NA CAWSVWGLAEISYNEQFF TGTGCCTGGAGTGTATGGGGACTAGCGGAAATCTCCTACAATGAGCAGTTCTTC
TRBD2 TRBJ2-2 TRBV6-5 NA CASQSGVSFTGELFF TGTGCCAGCCAGAGCGGGGTTTCTTTCACCGGGGAGCTGTTTTTT
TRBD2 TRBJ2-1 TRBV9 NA CASSALAGGSEQFF TGTGCCAGCAGCGCCCTTGCGGGAGGGAGTGAGCAGTTCTTC
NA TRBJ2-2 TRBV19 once CASSIAVKGTGELFF TGTGCCAGTAGTATAGCGGTGAAGGGCACCGGGGAGCTGTTTTTT
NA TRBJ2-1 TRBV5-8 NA CASSLDRNEQFF TGTGCCAGCAGCTTGGACAGAAATGAGCAGTTCTTC
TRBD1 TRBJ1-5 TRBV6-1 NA CASSEEGASNQPQHF TGTGCCAGCAGTGAAGAGGGGGCGAGCAATCAGCCCCAGCATTTT
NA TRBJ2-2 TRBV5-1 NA CASSFLDGSTGELFF TGCGCCAGCAGCTTTTTAGACGGTTCCACCGGGGAGCTGTTTTTT
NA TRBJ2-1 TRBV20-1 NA CSVPQGMAFF TGCAGTGTCCCACAGGGAATGGCGTTCTTC
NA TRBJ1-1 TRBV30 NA CAWDDQDTEAFF TGTGCCTGGGACGATCAGGATACTGAAGCTTTCTTT
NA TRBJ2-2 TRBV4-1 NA CASSQQGEVNTGELFF TGCGCCAGCAGCCAACAAGGGGAGGTGAACACCGGGGAGCTGTTTTTT
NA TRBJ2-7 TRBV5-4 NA CASSLGWERVYEQYF TGTGCCAGCAGCTTAGGATGGGAGAGGGTCTACGAGCAGTACTTC
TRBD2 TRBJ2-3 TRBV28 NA CASSPLNLLAGDVTDTQYF TGTGCCAGCAGTCCACTAAATCTGCTAGCGGGAGATGTCACAGATACGCAGTATTTT
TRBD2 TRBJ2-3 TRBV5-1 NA CASSDSGTRSDTQYF TGCGCCAGCAGCGACTCCGGGACTAGGTCGGATACGCAGTATTTT
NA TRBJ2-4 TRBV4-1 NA CASSQVRGQNIQYF TGCGCCAGCAGCCAAGTAAGAGGGCAAAACATTCAGTACTTC
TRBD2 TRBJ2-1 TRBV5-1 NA CASKASGTFEQFF TGCGCCAGCAAGGCTAGCGGTACTTTTGAGCAGTTCTTC
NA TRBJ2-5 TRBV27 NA CASSLLGDQETQYF TGTGCCAGCAGTCTTCTAGGGGACCAAGAGACCCAGTACTTC